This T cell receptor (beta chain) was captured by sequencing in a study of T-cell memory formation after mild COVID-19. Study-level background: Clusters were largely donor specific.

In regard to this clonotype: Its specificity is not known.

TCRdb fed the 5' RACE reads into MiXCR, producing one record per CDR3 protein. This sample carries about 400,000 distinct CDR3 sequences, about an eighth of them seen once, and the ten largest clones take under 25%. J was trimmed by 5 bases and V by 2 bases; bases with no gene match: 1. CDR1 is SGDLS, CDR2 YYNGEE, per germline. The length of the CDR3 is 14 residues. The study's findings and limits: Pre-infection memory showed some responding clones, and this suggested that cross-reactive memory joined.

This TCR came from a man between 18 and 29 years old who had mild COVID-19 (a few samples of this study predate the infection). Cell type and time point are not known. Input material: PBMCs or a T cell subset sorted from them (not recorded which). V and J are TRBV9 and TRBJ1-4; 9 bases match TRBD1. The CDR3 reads CASSVGTGNEKLFF. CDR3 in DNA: TGTGCCAGCAGCGTTGGGACAGGGAATGAAAAACTGTTTTTT.